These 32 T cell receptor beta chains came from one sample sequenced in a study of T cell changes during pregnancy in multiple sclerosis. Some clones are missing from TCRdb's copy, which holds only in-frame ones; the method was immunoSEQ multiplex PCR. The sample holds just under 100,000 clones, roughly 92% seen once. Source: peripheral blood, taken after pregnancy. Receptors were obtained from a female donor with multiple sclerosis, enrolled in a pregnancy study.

CDR3 coding DNA: TGCGCCAGCAGCTTGAGGGGCATATGGTCAGATACGCAGTATTTT. Translated: CASSLRGIWSDTQYF. The V and J genes are TRBV5-1 and TRBJ2-3; D perhaps matches TRBD1 (5 bases). The CDR3 is 15 amino acids. CDR1 is SGHRS and CDR2 is YFSETQ in the germline V gene. V was pared by 1 base and J by 4 bases, with 13 bases between.

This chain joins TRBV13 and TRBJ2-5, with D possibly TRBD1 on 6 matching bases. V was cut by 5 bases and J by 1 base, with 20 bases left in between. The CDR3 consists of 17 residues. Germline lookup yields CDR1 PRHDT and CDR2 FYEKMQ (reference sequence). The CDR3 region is CASSLRQAVTIQETQYF. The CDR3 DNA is TGTGCCAGCAGCCTTCGACAGGCGGTAACAATCCAAGAGACCCAGTACTTC.

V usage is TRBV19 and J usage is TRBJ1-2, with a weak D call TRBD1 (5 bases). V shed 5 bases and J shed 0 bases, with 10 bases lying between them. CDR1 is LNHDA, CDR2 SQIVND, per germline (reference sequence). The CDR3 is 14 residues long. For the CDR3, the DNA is TGTGCCAGTAGTCCGGGGGGAGCTAACTATGGCTACACCTTC. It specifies CASSPGGANYGYTF.

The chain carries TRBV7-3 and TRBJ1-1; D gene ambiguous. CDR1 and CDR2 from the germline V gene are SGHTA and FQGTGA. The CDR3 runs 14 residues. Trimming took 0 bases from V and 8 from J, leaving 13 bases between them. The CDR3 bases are TGTGCCAGCAGCTTAACCCCGATGCAGAAAGAAGCTTTCTTT. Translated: CASSLTPMQKEAFF.

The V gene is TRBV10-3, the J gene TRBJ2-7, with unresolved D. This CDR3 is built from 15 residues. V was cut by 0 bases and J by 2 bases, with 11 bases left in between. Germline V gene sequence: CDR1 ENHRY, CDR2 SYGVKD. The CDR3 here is CAISESSGGAYEQYF. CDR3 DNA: TGTGCCATCAGTGAGTCGAGTGGCGGAGCCTACGAGCAGTACTTC.

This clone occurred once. CDR3 in amino acids: CASSQGVGTSKSEQYF. The DNA of the CDR3 is TGTGCCAGCAGCCAAGGGGTAGGGACTAGTAAAAGCGAGCAGTACTTC. The chain recombines TRBV4-2 with TRBJ2-7; 8 bases map to TRBD2. CDR3 length: 16 amino acids. Germline V gene data show CDR1 as LGHNA and CDR2 as YNFKEQ. The trim removed 1 base at V and 6 bases at J, leaving 11 bases unmatched.

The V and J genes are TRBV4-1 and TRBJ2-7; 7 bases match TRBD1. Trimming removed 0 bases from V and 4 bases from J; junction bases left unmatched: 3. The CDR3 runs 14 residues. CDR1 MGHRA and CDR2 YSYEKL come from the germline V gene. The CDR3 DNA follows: TGCGCCAGCAGCCAAGAGAGACAGGGTTACGAGCAGTACTTC. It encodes CASSQERQGYEQYF.

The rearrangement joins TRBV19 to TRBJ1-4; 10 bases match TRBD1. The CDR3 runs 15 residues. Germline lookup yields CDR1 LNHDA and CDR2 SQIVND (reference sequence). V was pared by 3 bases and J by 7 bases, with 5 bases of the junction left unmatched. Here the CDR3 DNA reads TGTGCCAGTAGTATGGGGACAGGGGCGGCTGAAAAACTGTTTTTT. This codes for CASSMGTGAAEKLFF.

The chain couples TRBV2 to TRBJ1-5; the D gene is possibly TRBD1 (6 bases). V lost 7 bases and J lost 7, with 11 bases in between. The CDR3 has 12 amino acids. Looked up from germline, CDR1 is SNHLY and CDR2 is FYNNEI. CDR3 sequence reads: CASNRAGQPQHF. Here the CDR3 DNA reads TGTGCCAGCAACAGGGCTGGGCAGCCCCAGCATTTT.

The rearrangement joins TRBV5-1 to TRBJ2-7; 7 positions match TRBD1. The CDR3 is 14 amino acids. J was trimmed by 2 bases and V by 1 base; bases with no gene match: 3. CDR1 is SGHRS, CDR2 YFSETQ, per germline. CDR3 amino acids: CASSLTGEPYEQYF. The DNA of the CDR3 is TGCGCCAGCAGCTTGACAGGGGAGCCCTACGAGCAGTACTTC. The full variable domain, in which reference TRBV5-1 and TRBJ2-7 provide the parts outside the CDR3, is KAGVTQTPRYLIKTRGQQVTLSCSPISGHRSVSWYQQTPGQGLQFLFEYFSETQRNKGNFPGRFSGRQFSNSRSEMNVSTLELGDSALYLCASSLTGEPYEQYFGPGTRLTVT.

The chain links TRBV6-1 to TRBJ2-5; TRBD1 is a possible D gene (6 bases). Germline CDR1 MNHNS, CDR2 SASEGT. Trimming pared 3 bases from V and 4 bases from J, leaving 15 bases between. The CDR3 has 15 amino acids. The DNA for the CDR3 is TGTGCCAGCAGTGAGGAGCCAGGGGATCGAGAGACCCAGTACTTC. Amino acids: CASSEEPGDRETQYF.

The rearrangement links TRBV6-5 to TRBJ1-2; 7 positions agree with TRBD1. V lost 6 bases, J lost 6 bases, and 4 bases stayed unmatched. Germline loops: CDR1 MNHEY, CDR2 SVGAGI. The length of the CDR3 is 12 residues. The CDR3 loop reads CASRTGPHGYTF. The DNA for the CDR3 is TGTGCCAGCAGGACAGGGCCCCATGGCTACACCTTC.

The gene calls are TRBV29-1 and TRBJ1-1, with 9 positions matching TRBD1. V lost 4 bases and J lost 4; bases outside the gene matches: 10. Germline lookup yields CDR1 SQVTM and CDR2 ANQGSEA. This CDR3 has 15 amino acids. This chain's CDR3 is CSVVPVQGAVTEAFF. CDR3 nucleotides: TGCAGCGTTGTGCCCGTACAGGGGGCTGTCACTGAAGCTTTCTTT.

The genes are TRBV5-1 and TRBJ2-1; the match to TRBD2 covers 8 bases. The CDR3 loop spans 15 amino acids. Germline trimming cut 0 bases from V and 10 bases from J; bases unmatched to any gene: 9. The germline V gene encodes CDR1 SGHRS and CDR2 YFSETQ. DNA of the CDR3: TGCGCCAGCAGCTTGGGTACTAGCGGCATTGCGGAGCAGTTCTTC. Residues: CASSLGTSGIAEQFF.

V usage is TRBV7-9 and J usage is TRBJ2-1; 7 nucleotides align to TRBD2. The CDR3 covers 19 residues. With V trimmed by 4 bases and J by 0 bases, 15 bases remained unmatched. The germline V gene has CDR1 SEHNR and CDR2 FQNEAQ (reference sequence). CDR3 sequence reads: CASSSVVASGDSSYNEQFF. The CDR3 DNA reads TGTGCCAGCAGCTCGGTTGTGGCTAGCGGTGATAGCTCCTACAATGAGCAGTTCTTC.

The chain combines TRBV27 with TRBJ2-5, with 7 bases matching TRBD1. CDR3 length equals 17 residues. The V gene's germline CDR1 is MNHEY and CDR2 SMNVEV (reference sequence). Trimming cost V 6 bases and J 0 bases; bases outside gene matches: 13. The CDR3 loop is CASRPSPGQINQETQYF. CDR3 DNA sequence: TGTGCCAGCAGACCGTCACCGGGACAGATAAACCAAGAGACCCAGTACTTC.

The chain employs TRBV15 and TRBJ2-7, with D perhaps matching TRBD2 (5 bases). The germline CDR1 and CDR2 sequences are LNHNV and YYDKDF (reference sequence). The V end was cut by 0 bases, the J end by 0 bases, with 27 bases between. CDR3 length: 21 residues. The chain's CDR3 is CATSRDEVWQPSRVSSYEQYF. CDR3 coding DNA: TGTGCCACCAGCAGAGATGAGGTGTGGCAGCCGTCGAGGGTAAGCTCCTACGAGCAGTACTTC.

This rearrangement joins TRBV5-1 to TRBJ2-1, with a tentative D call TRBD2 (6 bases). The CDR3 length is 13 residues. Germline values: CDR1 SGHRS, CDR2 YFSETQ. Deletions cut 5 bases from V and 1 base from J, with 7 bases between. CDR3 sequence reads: CASRRGSYNEQFF. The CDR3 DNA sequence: TGCGCCAGCAGGCGGGGTTCCTACAATGAGCAGTTCTTC. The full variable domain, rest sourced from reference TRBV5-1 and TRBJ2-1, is KAGVTQTPRYLIKTRGQQVTLSCSPISGHRSVSWYQQTPGQGLQFLFEYFSETQRNKGNFPGRFSGRQFSNSRSEMNVSTLELGDSALYLCASRRGSYNEQFFGPGTRLTVL.

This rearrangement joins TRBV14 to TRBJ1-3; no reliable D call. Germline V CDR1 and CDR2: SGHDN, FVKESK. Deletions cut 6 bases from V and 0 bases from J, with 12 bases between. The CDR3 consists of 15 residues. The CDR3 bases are TGTGCCAGCAGGCCCCCGGGGAACTCTGGAAACACCATATATTTT. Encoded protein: CASRPPGNSGNTIYF.

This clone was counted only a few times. The CDR3 DNA is TGTGCCAGCAGTTTCGCGGGGTCGGAGAACACCATATATTTT. It is translated as CASSFAGSENTIYF. The chain couples TRBV27 to TRBJ1-3; D gene ambiguous. Germline CDR1 and CDR2: MNHEY and SMNVEV (reference sequence). The V gene lost 3 bases and the J gene lost 7 bases, with 13 bases spanning the gap. This CDR3 has 14 amino acids.

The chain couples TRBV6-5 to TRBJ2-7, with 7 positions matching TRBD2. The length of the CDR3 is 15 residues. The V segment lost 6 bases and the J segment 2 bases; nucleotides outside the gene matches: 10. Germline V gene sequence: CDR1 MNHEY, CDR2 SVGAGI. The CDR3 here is CASSSGEGLPYEQYF. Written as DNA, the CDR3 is TGTGCCAGCAGCTCGGGGGAGGGCCTCCCCTACGAGCAGTACTTC.

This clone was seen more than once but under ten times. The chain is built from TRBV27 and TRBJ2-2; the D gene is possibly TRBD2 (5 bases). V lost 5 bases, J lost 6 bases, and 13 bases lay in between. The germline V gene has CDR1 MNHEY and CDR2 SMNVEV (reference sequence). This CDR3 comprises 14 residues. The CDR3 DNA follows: TGTGCCAGCAGTCGAGGGCAGAATTCCGGGGAGCTGTTTTTT. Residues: CASSRGQNSGELFF.

In nucleotides, the CDR3 is TGCGCCAGCAGCCCCGGGTCCGAGCAGTACTTC. Protein sequence: CASSPGSEQYF. The chain employs TRBV5-1 and TRBJ2-7; no reliable D call. The germline V and J ends were trimmed by 4 bases and 6 bases, with 8 bases remaining between them. The CDR3 sequence is 11 residues long. CDR1 and CDR2 (germline): SGHRS, YFSETQ. The full variable domain, in which reference TRBV5-1 and TRBJ2-7 provide the parts outside the CDR3, is KAGVTQTPRYLIKTRGQQVTLSCSPISGHRSVSWYQQTPGQGLQFLFEYFSETQRNKGNFPGRFSGRQFSNSRSEMNVSTLELGDSALYLCASSPGSEQYFGPGTRLTVT.

In DNA, the CDR3 is TGCGCCAGCAGCTACTGGGCAGGAGATACGCAGTATTTT. This gives the protein CASSYWAGDTQYF. The rearrangement links TRBV4-1 to TRBJ2-3; D unclear. Germline loops: CDR1 MGHRA, CDR2 YSYEKL. This CDR3 region has 13 residues. V was shortened by 5 bases and J by 5 bases, with 11 bases between the two germline ends.

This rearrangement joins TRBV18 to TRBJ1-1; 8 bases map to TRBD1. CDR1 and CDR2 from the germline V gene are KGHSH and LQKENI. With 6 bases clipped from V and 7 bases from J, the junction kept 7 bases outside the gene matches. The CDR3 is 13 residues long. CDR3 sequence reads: CASSPQGAVEAFF. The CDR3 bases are TGTGCCAGCTCTCCCCAGGGGGCTGTTGAAGCTTTCTTT.

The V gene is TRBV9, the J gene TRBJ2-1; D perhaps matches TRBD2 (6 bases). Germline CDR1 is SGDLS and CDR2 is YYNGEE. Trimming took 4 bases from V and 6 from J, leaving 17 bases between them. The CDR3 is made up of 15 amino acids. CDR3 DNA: TGTGCCAGCAGCCGGGAGACTAGACCCCCCAATGAGCAGTTCTTC. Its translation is CASSRETRPPNEQFF.

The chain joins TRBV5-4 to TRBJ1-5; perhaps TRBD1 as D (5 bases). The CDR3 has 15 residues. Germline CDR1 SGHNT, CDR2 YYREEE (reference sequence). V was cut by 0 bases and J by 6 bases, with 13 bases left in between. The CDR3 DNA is TGTGCCAGCAGCTTGGCCGGGGTGGGGGGTCAGCCCCAGCATTTT. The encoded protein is CASSLAGVGGQPQHF.

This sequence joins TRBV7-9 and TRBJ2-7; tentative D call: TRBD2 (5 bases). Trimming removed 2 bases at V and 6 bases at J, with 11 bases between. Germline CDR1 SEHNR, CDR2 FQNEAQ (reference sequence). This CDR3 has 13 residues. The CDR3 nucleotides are TGTGCCAGCAGCTTAACGTCGGGGAGCGAGCAGTACTTC. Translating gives CASSLTSGSEQYF.

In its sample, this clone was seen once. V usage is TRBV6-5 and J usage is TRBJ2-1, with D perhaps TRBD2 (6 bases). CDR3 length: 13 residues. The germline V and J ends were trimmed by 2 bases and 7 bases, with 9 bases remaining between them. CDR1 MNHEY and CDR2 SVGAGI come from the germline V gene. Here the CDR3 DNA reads TGTGCCAGCAGTTACAGCGGGTGGAATGAGCAGTTCTTC. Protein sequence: CASSYSGWNEQFF.

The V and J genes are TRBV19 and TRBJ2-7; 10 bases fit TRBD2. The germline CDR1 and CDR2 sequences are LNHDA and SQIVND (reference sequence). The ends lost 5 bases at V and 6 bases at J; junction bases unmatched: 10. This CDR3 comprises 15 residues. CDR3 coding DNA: TGTGCCAGTAGTTCCAGAGGCCTAGCGGGAGTCGAGCAGTACTTC. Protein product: CASSSRGLAGVEQYF.

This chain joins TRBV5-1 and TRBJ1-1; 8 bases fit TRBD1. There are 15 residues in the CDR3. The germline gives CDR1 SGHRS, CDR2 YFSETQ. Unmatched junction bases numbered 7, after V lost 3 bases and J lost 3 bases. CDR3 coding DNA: TGCGCCAGCAGCTCCCTCTTGACAGGGGACACTGAAGCTTTCTTT. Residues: CASSSLLTGDTEAFF.

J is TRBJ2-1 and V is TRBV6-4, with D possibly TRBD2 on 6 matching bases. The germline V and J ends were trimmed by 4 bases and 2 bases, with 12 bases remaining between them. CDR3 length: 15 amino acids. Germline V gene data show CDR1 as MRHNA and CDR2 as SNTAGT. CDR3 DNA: TGTGCCAGCAGTGTGGAGGGAGAGACCTACAATGAGCAGTTCTTC. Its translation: CASSVEGETYNEQFF.